This entry lists 25 T cell receptor beta chains sequenced from one sample in a study of T cell repertoires in ileal Crohn's disease (dated by TCRdb to between 2018 and 2021). Library preparation used the immunoSEQ multiplex PCR assay. TCRdb provides this immuneACCESS table in a form limited to in-frame rearrangements. Some clones are lacking; in checked studies, under half of them reflect an unresolved V gene, and why the rest are absent is not known. This sample is represented by about 8,000 clones; around 85% of them were singletons. Approximately 11% of the sample rests with the top ten. In the paper's terms, the time point label means: inflamed ileum from the surgical specimen. The sequenced material came from ileal tissue. These receptors came from an adult with Crohn's disease.

The chain combines TRBV5-8 with TRBJ1-2, with D maybe TRBD1 (5 bases). V was trimmed by 0 bases and J by 5 bases, leaving 11 bases between them. CDR1 is SGHTS and CDR2 is YDEGEE in the germline V gene. This CDR3 has 14 residues. This CDR3 reads CASSLGYEGYGYTF. The CDR3 DNA follows: TGTGCCAGCAGCTTGGGGTACGAGGGGTATGGCTACACCTTC. Filled out from reference TRBV5-8 and TRBJ1-2, the complete variable domain reads EAGVTQSPTHLIKTRGQQATLRCSPISGHTSVYWYQQALGLGLQFLLWYDEGEERNRGNFPPRFSGRQFPNYSSELNVNALELEDSALYLCASSLGYEGYGYTFGSGTRLTVV.

A few counts support this clone. The J gene is TRBJ2-2, the V gene TRBV9; D assignment may be TRBD1 or TRBD2 (5 bases each). The CDR3 has 19 amino acids. V dropped 3 bases and J dropped 4 bases, with 25 bases sitting between them. From germline, CDR1 is SGDLS and CDR2 YYNGEE. The CDR3 loop is CASSAVPSTKGSFTGELFF. DNA for the CDR3: TGTGCCAGCAGCGCGGTACCTTCGACAAAGGGGAGCTTCACCGGGGAGCTGTTTTTT.

The V and J genes are TRBV7-9 and TRBJ2-3, with D possibly being TRBD1 (6 bases). The CDR3 has 13 residues. Germline-derived CDR1 and CDR2 are SEHNR and FQNEAQ (reference sequence). V lost 5 bases and J 1 base, leaving 7 bases between the germline ends. The CDR3 bases are TGTGCCAGCAGCCACAGGGGCACAGATACGCAGTATTTT. Translation: CASSHRGTDTQYF.

The chain couples TRBV10-3 to TRBJ1-1; D uncertain. The CDR3 extends over 14 amino acids. V gave up 5 bases and J gave up 5 bases, with 15 bases separating them. CDR1 is ENHRY, CDR2 SYGVKD, per germline. The chain's CDR3 is CAISRDRRRTEAFF. In DNA form, the CDR3 reads TGTGCCATCAGTCGAGACCGACGACGGACTGAAGCTTTCTTT.

V and J are TRBV30 and TRBJ1-3; D gene uncertain. Per the germline V gene, CDR1 is GTSNPN and CDR2 is SVGIG (reference sequence). There are 12 residues in the CDR3. Trimming took off 2 bases at V and 2 bases at J, with 4 bases between the two ends. CDR3: CAWSLTGNTIYF. The CDR3 bases are TGTGCCTGGAGTTTAACTGGAAACACCATATATTTT. The full variable domain, in which reference TRBV30 and TRBJ1-3 provide the parts outside the CDR3, is SQTIHQWPATLVQPVGSPLSLECTVEGTSNPNLYWYRQAAGRGLQLLFYSVGIGQISSEVPQNLSASRPQDRQFILSSKKLLLSDSGFYLCAWSLTGNTIYFGEGSWLTVV.

The chain has TRBV7-2 and TRBJ2-7; TRBD2 matches 13 bases. The trim removed 4 bases at V and 0 bases at J, leaving 12 bases unmatched. Germline V gene data show CDR1 as SGHTA and CDR2 as FQGNSA. This CDR3 is built from 19 residues. The CDR3 region has the DNA TGTGCCAGCAGCTCGCCGACTAGCGGGAGGACTTCGTACTCCTACGAGCAGTACTTC. This sequence encodes CASSSPTSGRTSYSYEQYF.

This chain joins TRBV19 and TRBJ1-5, with D possibly being TRBD1 (5 bases). Germline CDR1 reads LNHDA; CDR2 reads SQIVND (reference sequence). The CDR3 is 15 residues long. The V end was cut by 10 bases, the J end by 2 bases, with 18 bases between. Written as DNA, the CDR3 is TGTGCCACCGATACCAGGGATAGGGGCAATCAGCCCCAGCATTTT. Protein: CATDTRDRGNQPQHF.

The gene calls are TRBV27 and TRBJ1-3; possible D gene TRBD1, 5 bases. The CDR3 is made up of 15 amino acids. Deletions cut 5 bases from V and 0 bases from J, with 11 bases between. Germline loops: CDR1 MNHEY, CDR2 SMNVEV (reference sequence). The CDR3 spells CASSRGGSSGNTIYF. DNA of the CDR3: TGTGCCAGCAGTCGGGGCGGGAGCTCTGGAAACACCATATATTTT.

The rearrangement links TRBV7-3 to TRBJ2-5; tentative D call: TRBD1 (5 bases). V was cut by 5 bases and J by 2 bases, with 9 bases left in between. Germline V gene lookup returns CDR1 SGHTA and CDR2 FQGTGA. CDR3 length equals 13 residues. The CDR3 DNA reads as TGTGCCAGCAGCCCAGGGTTGCAAGAGACCCAGTACTTC. Amino acid sequence: CASSPGLQETQYF. The complete variable domain, with remaining parts taken from reference TRBV7-3 and TRBJ2-5, reads GAGVSQTPSNKVTEKGKYVELRCDPISGHTALYWYRQSLGQGPEFLIYFQGTGAADDSGLPNDRFFAVRPEGSVSTLKIQRTERGDSAVYLCASSPGLQETQYFGPGTRLLVL.

The J gene is TRBJ2-7, the V gene TRBV7-9; 10 bases map to TRBD2. Per the germline V gene, CDR1 is SEHNR and CDR2 is FQNEAQ (reference sequence). This CDR3 is built from 15 residues. The V and J ends lost 5 bases and 3 bases, in that order; junction bases with no gene match: 7. CDR3 in amino acids: CASSLSGRIRYEQYF. The CDR3 coding sequence is TGTGCCAGCAGCCTTAGCGGGAGGATCCGCTACGAGCAGTACTTC.

The genes are TRBV7-6 and TRBJ2-1; 9 bases line up with TRBD2. The germline V gene encodes CDR1 SGHVS and CDR2 FNYEAQ. The trim removed 3 bases at V and 3 bases at J, leaving 6 bases unmatched. This CDR3 spans 16 amino acids. CDR3 DNA: TGTGCCAGCAGCTTCCTTATAGCGGGGGACTACAATGAGCAGTTCTTC. As protein: CASSFLIAGDYNEQFF.

V gene TRBV10-3 combines with J gene TRBJ1-4, with 12 bases lining up with TRBD1. The CDR3 consists of 16 residues. CDR1 ENHRY and CDR2 SYGVKD come from the germline V gene. V shed 6 bases and J 9 bases; nucleotides not matched to a gene: 11. This CDR3 reads CAISKDTGQGAKKLFF. In DNA form, the CDR3 reads TGTGCCATCAGCAAGGACACGGGACAGGGGGCGAAAAAACTGTTTTTT.

The rearrangement uses TRBV7-2 and TRBJ2-5, with D possibly called TRBD1 or TRBD2 (6 bases each). The CDR3 contains 14 residues. Between the trimmed V and J ends, which lost 6 bases and 1 base, there was a span of 12 bases. Germline CDR1 is SGHTA and CDR2 is FQGNSA. The CDR3 reads CASSRGGFQETQYF. CDR3 sequence (DNA): TGTGCCAGCAGTCGAGGGGGGTTCCAAGAGACCCAGTACTTC.

CDR3 DNA sequence: TGTGCCAGCAGCTTATCGTGGGAATCTAGCGGGAGATCTGAGCAGTTCTTC. Protein product: CASSLSWESSGRSEQFF. The chain is built from TRBV11-1 and TRBJ2-1, with 10 bases lining up with TRBD2. There are 17 residues in the CDR3. Germline V CDR1 and CDR2: SGHAT, FQDESV (reference sequence). Germline trimming cut 2 bases from V and 9 bases from J; bases unmatched to any gene: 13.

V and J are TRBV6-5 and TRBJ1-4; no firm D call. The CDR3 is 11 amino acids. V lost 5 bases, J lost 6 bases, and 4 bases lay in between. The V gene's germline CDR1 is MNHEY and CDR2 SVGAGI. CDR3 region: CASSPDEKLFF. CDR3 coding DNA: TGTGCCAGCAGTCCGGATGAAAAACTGTTTTTT.

The chain joins TRBV2 to TRBJ1-1, with D perhaps TRBD1 (6 bases). Per germline, CDR1 SNHLY and CDR2 FYNNEI. The V and J ends lost 6 bases and 1 base respectively, with 9 bases between them. The CDR3 totals 13 residues. The CDR3 protein is CASSRGGNTEAFF. CDR3 DNA: TGTGCCAGCAGCAGGGGTGGGAACACTGAAGCTTTCTTT.

This chain joins TRBV7-2 and TRBJ1-4, with TRBD1 as a possible D gene (6 bases). The CDR3 is 14 amino acids. Germline V CDR1 and CDR2: SGHTA, FQGNSA. Deletions cut 4 bases from V and 10 bases from J, with 16 bases between. The CDR3 loop is CASSSDSLLGKLFF. In nucleotides, the CDR3 is TGTGCCAGCAGCTCGGACAGCCTCCTCGGAAAACTGTTTTTT.

The genes are TRBV19 and TRBJ1-5; 8 positions match TRBD1. Losses at the gene ends were 7 bases for V and 0 bases for J; bases not matched to a gene: 5. Germline V gives CDR1 LNHDA, CDR2 SQIVND (reference sequence). The CDR3 runs 15 residues. CDR3 amino acids: CASTLGQASNQPQHF. The CDR3 DNA follows: TGTGCCAGTACCCTGGGACAGGCTAGCAATCAGCCCCAGCATTTT.

J is TRBJ2-3 and V is TRBV5-6; TRBD1 might be the D (8 bases). The length of the CDR3 is 14 residues. With 4 bases removed from V and 6 bases from J, the gap between germline ends came to 15 bases. Germline lookup yields CDR1 SGHDT and CDR2 YYEEEE. The CDR3 coding sequence is TGTGCCAGCAGCCGACAGGGGAGGGTGGATACGCAGTATTTT. It is translated as CASSRQGRVDTQYF.

This rearrangement joins TRBV7-9 to TRBJ1-4; D is undetermined. V gave up 4 bases and J gave up 7 bases, with 10 bases separating them. The CDR3 loop spans 13 amino acids. In germline, CDR1 is SEHNR, CDR2 FQNEAQ (reference sequence). The CDR3 here is CASSSALGEKLFF. The CDR3 region has the DNA TGTGCCAGCAGCTCCGCTTTGGGTGAAAAACTGTTTTTT.

The chain has TRBV10-3 and TRBJ2-2; D may be TRBD1 (5 bases). Germline CDR1 ENHRY, CDR2 SYGVKD. The CDR3 contains 16 residues. V dropped 0 bases and J dropped 2 bases, with 10 bases sitting between them. The CDR3 loop reads CAISESRQGNTGELFF. The CDR3 DNA sequence: TGTGCCATCAGTGAGTCTAGGCAGGGAAACACCGGGGAGCTGTTTTTT.

V is TRBV5-1 and J is TRBJ2-2, with unresolved D. Trimming stripped 7 bases from V and 3 bases from J, with 16 bases between. This CDR3 comprises 15 residues. From germline, CDR1 is SGHRS and CDR2 YFSETQ. For the CDR3, the DNA is TGCGCCAGCCTTGGACGCCCAGGCCACACCGGGGAGCTGTTTTTT. This codes for CASLGRPGHTGELFF.

The chain has TRBV6-6 and TRBJ2-3, with 7 bases identical to TRBD1. V lost 7 bases to trimming and J lost 4 bases; unmatched junction nucleotides: 5. The CDR3 extends over 13 amino acids. Germline CDR1 MNHNY, CDR2 SVGAGI (reference sequence). The CDR3 coding sequence is TGTGCCAGCAAAGGGACAGCCGCAGATACGCAGTATTTT. It codes for CASKGTAADTQYF.

The genes are TRBV7-9 and TRBJ2-3; D perhaps matches TRBD1 (6 bases). V gave up 6 bases and J gave up 2 bases, with 18 bases separating them. CDR1 is SEHNR and CDR2 is FQNEAQ in the germline V gene (reference sequence). The CDR3 consists of 16 residues. The CDR3 sequence: CASRYARGSDTDTQYF. DNA of the CDR3: TGTGCCAGCAGATACGCAAGGGGGTCGGACACAGATACGCAGTATTTT.

J is TRBJ1-1 and V is TRBV6-6, with D unresolved. The CDR3 spans 14 residues. Trimming shortened V by 7 bases and J by 0 bases, and 12 bases separated the two germline ends. The V gene's germline CDR1 is MNHNY and CDR2 SVGAGI (reference sequence). The CDR3 loop reads CASTTAPMNTEAFF. Here the CDR3 DNA reads TGTGCCAGCACAACAGCGCCCATGAACACTGAAGCTTTCTTT.